These T cell receptor beta chains were read from a single sample in a study of blood T cell repertoires in COVID-19. Some clones are missing from TCRdb's copy, which holds only in-frame ones; the method was immunoSEQ multiplex PCR. The data show 60,000 to 75,000 clones, roughly 91% seen once. Sequenced: peripheral blood. These receptor sequences come from a man aged 40-49 years with COVID-19, enrolled during active disease. The CDR3 runs from the conserved cysteine through the conserved F or W. D genes are given only for firm matches. Clone size is shown for a subset of rows, as once, few, many or a class of expanded clone.

D	size	length	V	J	DNA	CDR3
-	-	14	TRBV5-1	TRBJ2-2	TGCGCCAGCAGCTTGACAGTGGATTCCGGGGAGCTGTTTTTT	CASSLTVDSGELFF
-	once	15	TRBV7-2	TRBJ1-1	TGTGCCAGCAGTTCCGGGGGGGGAATAGGTCCTCCGGCTTTCTTT	CASSSGGGIGPPAFF
-	-	16	TRBV18	TRBJ2-3	TGTGCCAGCTCACCACGGAATAGCGGAGACACAGATACGCAGTATTTT	CASSPRNSGDTDTQYF
TRBD1	-	13	TRBV9	TRBJ1-2	TGTGCCAGCAGCACCGGGACAGGATATGGCTACACCTTC	CASSTGTGYGYTF
-	-	16	TRBV5-8	TRBJ2-2	TGTGCCAGCAGCCTGGGGGCAGGTCGGTACACCGGGGAGCTGTTTTTT	CASSLGAGRYTGELFF
TRBD1	once	13	TRBV5-5	TRBJ1-2	TGTGCCAGCAGCTTCGACAGGGGGTATGGCTACACCTTC	CASSFDRGYGYTF
-	-	15	TRBV29-1	TRBJ2-5	TGCAGCGTTGAGGGGGGAACAGGACAAGAAGAGACCCAGTACTTC	CSVEGGTGQEETQYF
-	few	15	TRBV5-1	TRBJ1-3	TGCGCCAGCAGCTTGCTGGGGGCGTTCGGAAACACCATATATTTT	CASSLLGAFGNTIYF
-	-	16	TRBV7-9	TRBJ2-1	TGTGCCAGCAGCTTAGCGGGGGGTTGGTCCTACAATGAGCAGTTCTTC	CASSLAGGWSYNEQFF
-	-	15	TRBV28	TRBJ2-5	TGTGCCAGCAGTTTATCCGACTACCCGGCGGGGACCCAGTACTTC	CASSLSDYPAGTQYF
-	-	17	TRBV6-1	TRBJ1-2	TGTGCCAGCAGTGCCAAGATGGGAGGTTCCCCTAACTATGGCTACACCTTC	CASSAKMGGSPNYGYTF
TRBD2	-	15	TRBV6-5	TRBJ2-1	TGTGCCAGCAGTTGGGCTAGCGGGTTGTCCAATGAGCAGTTCTTC	CASSWASGLSNEQFF
TRBD1	-	15	TRBV6-5	TRBJ2-7	TGTGCCAGCAGGATGACCGGGACAGGGTTCTACGAGCAGTACTTC	CASRMTGTGFYEQYF
TRBD2	-	15	TRBV5-1	TRBJ2-1	TGCGCCAGCAGCTCGGGACTATCTCTGGCCCATGAGCAGTTCTTC	CASSSGLSLAHEQFF
-	once	14	TRBV2	TRBJ1-2	TGTGCCAGCAGTGAACAGGGCAGTAACTATGGCTACACCTTC	CASSEQGSNYGYTF
TRBD2	-	16	TRBV2	TRBJ2-2	TGTGCCAGCAGCCCGGGACTAGCGGGGGCTACCGGGGAGCTGTTTTTT	CASSPGLAGATGELFF
-	-	17	TRBV7-2	TRBJ1-2	TGTGCCAGCAGCTTAGCTGTTCCGCAGGGGAAGGATCTTGGCTACACCTTC	CASSLAVPQGKDLGYTF
-	-	14	TRBV2	TRBJ1-5	TGTGCCAGCACCGATGGCGAACAGTATCAGCCCCAGCATTTT	CASTDGEQYQPQHF
-	-	12	TRBV3-1/TRBV3-2	TRBJ2-7	TGTGCCAGCAGCACGGGGGTCTACGAGCAGTACTTC	CASSTGVYEQYF
TRBD2	-	14	TRBV19	TRBJ2-5	TGTGCCAGTAAGGAGCGGGGGGGACAAGAGACCCAGTACTTC	CASKERGGQETQYF
-	-	13	TRBV5-1	TRBJ2-7	TGCGCCAGCAGCTCCGGGACTTTCTACGAGCAGTACTTC	CASSSGTFYEQYF
TRBD1	once	13	TRBV10-3	TRBJ1-4	TGTGCCGTAAACCGGGACAGGGGGGAAAAACTGTTTTTT	CAVNRDRGEKLFF
-	-	13	TRBV28	TRBJ2-1	TGTGCCAGCAGAAGGGGGGGGGTTCATGAGCAGTTCTTC	CASRRGGVHEQFF
-	-	13	TRBV18	TRBJ2-1	TGTGCCAGCTCACCAGTAGATATCGATGAGCAGTTCTTC	CASSPVDIDEQFF
-	-	15	TRBV28	TRBJ1-5	TGTGCCAGCAGTTCCCTCCCGGGGGGAGAACAGCCCCAGCATTTT	CASSSLPGGEQPQHF
-	-	16	TRBV6-5	TRBJ2-7	TGTGCCAGCAGTTACGGGGGGGGAGGGGGCTCCTACGAGCAGTACTTC	CASSYGGGGGSYEQYF
-	-	14	TRBV9	TRBJ1-1	TGTGCCAGCAGCGTCCGTCGTGGAGCTAGTGAAGCTTTCTTT	CASSVRRGASEAFF
TRBD1	-	13	TRBV2	TRBJ2-7	TGTGCCAGCAGAGAGACAGGGGGCTACGAGCAGTACTTC	CASRETGGYEQYF
TRBD2	few	14	TRBV5-1	TRBJ2-7	TGCGCCAGCAGCTTGGAGCGGGACTGGGTCGAGCAGTACTTC	CASSLERDWVEQYF
-	-	14	TRBV6-5	TRBJ2-5	TGTGCCAGCAGCGGTGCGGCGCTTGGGGAGACCCAGTACTTC	CASSGAALGETQYF
TRBD2	-	14	TRBV3-1/TRBV3-2	TRBJ2-1	TGTGCCAGCAGCCAAGGGGCTAGCGGGGGCTGGCAGTTCTTC	CASSQGASGGWQFF
-	-	13	TRBV11-1	TRBJ2-3	TGTGCCAGCAGCGGGAGCCGCACAGATACGCAGTATTTT	CASSGSRTDTQYF
TRBD2	-	16	TRBV5-1	TRBJ2-5	TGCGCCAGCAGCTCCTTGCTAGCGGGGAGCAAAGAGACCCAGTACTTC	CASSSLLAGSKETQYF
-	-	14	TRBV27	TRBJ2-5	TGTGCCAGCAGTTCCGGGGGGCCCCAAGAGACCCAGTACTTC	CASSSGGPQETQYF
TRBD2	-	12	TRBV2	TRBJ2-1	TGTGCGGTAGCGGGGTTGGGCAATGAGCAGTTCTTC	CAVAGLGNEQFF
-	once	14	TRBV18	TRBJ2-5	TGTGCCAGCTCACCAAACACCATTCAAGAGACCCAGTACTTC	CASSPNTIQETQYF
-	-	13	TRBV10-2	TRBJ2-7	TGCGCCAGCAGCCTCGACAGGTCCTACGAGCAGTACTTC	CASSLDRSYEQYF
-	-	13	TRBV4-1	TRBJ2-5	TGCGCCAGCAGCCAAGCTAGGCAGGAGACCCAGTACTTC	CASSQARQETQYF
-	-	13	TRBV12-3/TRBV12-4	TRBJ2-7	TGTGCCAGCAGACCAGGGGGGATTTACGAGCAGTACTTC	CASRPGGIYEQYF
TRBD2	-	17	TRBV5-4	TRBJ2-1	TGTGCCAGCAGCTTTGGGTCTAGCGGGGGGATCTACAATGAGCAGTTCTTC	CASSFGSSGGIYNEQFF
-	-	14	TRBV7-2	TRBJ2-7	TGTGCCAGCAGCTTAGCGGGGGCCCTTGGCGAGCAGTACTTC	CASSLAGALGEQYF
TRBD1	-	15	TRBV5-4	TRBJ1-3	TGTGCCAGCAGCTTGATGGGGACAGGTGGGGACACCATATATTTT	CASSLMGTGGDTIYF
TRBD1	-	15	TRBV5-5	TRBJ2-7	TGTGCCAGCAGCTTGGCCACAGGGGTCTCCTACGAGCAGTACTTC	CASSLATGVSYEQYF
-	-	13	TRBV12-3/TRBV12-4	TRBJ1-3	TGTGCCAGCAGTGCCACTGGTGGAAACACCATATATTTT	CASSATGGNTIYF
-	-	13	TRBV29-1	TRBJ2-5	TGCAGCGTTGAGTCCCCGGTCTCAGAGACCCAGTACTTC	CSVESPVSETQYF
-	-	17	TRBV3-1/TRBV3-2	TRBJ2-7	TGTGCCAGCAGCCAAAGGATGGGGGGGCGCAGCTCCTACGAGCAGTACTTC	CASSQRMGGRSSYEQYF
-	-	15	TRBV5-5	TRBJ1-6	TGTGCCAGCAGCTTGGCCAGGGCAAGCAATTCACCCCTCCACTTT	CASSLARASNSPLHF
TRBD2	-	13	TRBV6-5	TRBJ2-1	TGTGCCACGTTAGCGGGGGGTGGCAATGAGCAGTTCTTC	CATLAGGGNEQFF
-	once	14	TRBV28	TRBJ2-7	TGTGCCAGCAGTTTCCTGGGACTTGGGGCCGAGCAGTACTTC	CASSFLGLGAEQYF